This T cell receptor (beta chain) stems from a study of T cell responses to AZD1222 COVID-19 vaccine. The V gene's germline CDR1 is SGHVS and CDR2 FQNEAQ. This CDR3 is 22 amino acids long. Unmatched junction bases numbered 19, after V lost 1 base and J lost 1 base. Study-level points and caveats: Repertoires were sampled only after the peak T cell response.

Sequenced by immunoSEQ multiplex PCR; TCRdb stores in-frame clones only, minus some. This sample has tens of thousands of clones, with 90% found just once. Comments on this clone: Its target is unknown.

This sequence joins TRBV7-8 and TRBJ2-7; 13 bases line up with TRBD2. This receptor was identified in an adult who received the AZD1222 COVID-19 vaccine. This specimen consisted of peripheral blood, obtained 28 days after the second AZD1222 dose. The CDR3 DNA follows: TGTGCCAGCAGCTTAGTGGGAAGTTTGGGACTAGCGGGATCCGGGCGATCCTACGAGCAGTACTTC. Its translation: CASSLVGSLGLAGSGRSYEQYF.